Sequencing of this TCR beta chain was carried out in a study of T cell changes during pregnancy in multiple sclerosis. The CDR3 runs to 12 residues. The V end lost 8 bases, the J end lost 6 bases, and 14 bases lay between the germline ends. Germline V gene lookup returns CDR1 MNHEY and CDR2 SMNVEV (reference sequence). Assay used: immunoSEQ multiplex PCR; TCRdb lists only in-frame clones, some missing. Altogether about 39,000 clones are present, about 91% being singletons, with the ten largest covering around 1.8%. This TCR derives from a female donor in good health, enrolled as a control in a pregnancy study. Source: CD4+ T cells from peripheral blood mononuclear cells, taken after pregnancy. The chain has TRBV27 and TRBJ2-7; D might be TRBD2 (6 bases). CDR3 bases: TGTGCCAGCCGGACGGAGGGGTCCGAGCAGTACTTC. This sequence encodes CASRTEGSEQYF.